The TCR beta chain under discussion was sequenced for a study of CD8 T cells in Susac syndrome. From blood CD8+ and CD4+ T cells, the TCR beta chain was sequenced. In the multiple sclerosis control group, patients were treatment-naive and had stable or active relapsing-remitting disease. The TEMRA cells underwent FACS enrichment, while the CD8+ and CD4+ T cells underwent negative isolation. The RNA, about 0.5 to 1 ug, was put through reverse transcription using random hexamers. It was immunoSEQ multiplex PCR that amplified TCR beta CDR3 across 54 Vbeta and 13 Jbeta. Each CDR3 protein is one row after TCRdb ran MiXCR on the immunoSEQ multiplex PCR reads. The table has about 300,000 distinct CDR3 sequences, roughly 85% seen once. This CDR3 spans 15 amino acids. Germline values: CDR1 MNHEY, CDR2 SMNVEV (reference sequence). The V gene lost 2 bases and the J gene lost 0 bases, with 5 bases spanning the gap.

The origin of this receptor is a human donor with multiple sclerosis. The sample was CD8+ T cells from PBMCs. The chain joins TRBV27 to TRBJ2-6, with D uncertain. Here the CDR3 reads CASSLLASGANVLTF. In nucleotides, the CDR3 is TGTGCCAGCAGTTTACTGGCCTCTGGGGCCAACGTCCTGACTTTC.